This TCR beta chain emerged from a study of T cells after yellow fever vaccination. Findings and caveats of the study: Abundant clonotypes from the bulk population could have been carried over as contaminants into FACS-sorted repertoires.

Germline lookup yields CDR1 SGHRS and CDR2 YFSETQ. The trim removed 3 bases at V and 2 bases at J, leaving 2 bases unmatched. The CDR3 consists of 15 residues. This clonotype was observed a few times. Antigen: not known. TCRdb re-called the 5' RACE reads with MiXCR, one entry per CDR3 protein. This sample has under 600,000 distinct CDR3 sequences, with 20% to 25% found just once. The chain is built from TRBV5-1 and TRBJ2-3, with TRBD2 matching over 11 bases. This TCR came from a man aged 18 to 30 who received the YFV17D yellow fever vaccine. The input for sequencing was PBMCs, taken 20 to 25 days after the first yellow fever vaccination. CDR3 bases: TGCGCCAGCAGCTGGGGACTAGCGGACACAGATACGCAGTATTTT. Amino acid sequence: CASSWGLADTDTQYF.